This T cell receptor beta chain was captured in a study of blood T cell repertoires in COVID-19. Turning to the study itself: COVID-19 samples, acute and convalescent, were from the United States, Italy and Spain. The analysed material was cDNA or gDNA that came from T cells, B-cell-depleted T cells, or PBMCs.

In the authors' methods: Estimation of nucleated cell counts relied on the amplification of reference gene primers. Only in-frame clones appear in the TCRdb table, and some are missing; sequencing was by immunoSEQ multiplex PCR. Clone size and the V and J calls come from that table; the DNA yielded D and trimming. The sample has over 200,000 clones; over 75% are singletons. The TCR comes from a man older than 75 with acute or convalescent COVID-19. Sequenced: peripheral blood.

For the CDR3, the DNA is TGTGCCAGGGGGGGAGTCTCTGGGGCCAACGTCCTGACTTTC. Translating gives CARGGVSGANVLTF. The rearrangement links TRBV2 to TRBJ2-6; D is possibly TRBD2 (6 bases). Germline CDR1 reads SNHLY; CDR2 reads FYNNEI. The CDR3 extends over 14 amino acids. V lost 9 bases and J 0 bases, leaving 9 bases between the germline ends.